This TCR beta chain derives from a study of blood T cell repertoires in COVID-19. As for the study in general: Sites in the United States, Italy and Spain provided acute and convalescent COVID-19 samples. T cells, B-cell-depleted T cells, or PBMCs provided the cDNA or gDNA that served as material.

Original processing notes: Estimates of nucleated cell counts were drawn from the amplification of reference gene primers. Data came from immunoSEQ multiplex PCR; TCRdb stores just in-frame clones and leaves some out. The V and J calls and clone size come from that table; D and trimming were worked out from the DNA. The sample comprises approximately 32,000 clones, almost 90% of which are singletons, and roughly 28% rests with the top ten. The sequence was collected from a human donor in a cohort sampled during active COVID-19. Sequencing was carried out using peripheral blood.

CDR3: CASSLSTRVSTEAFF. The CDR3 nucleotides read TGTGCCAGCAGTTTATCAACGAGGGTTAGCACTGAAGCTTTCTTT. This sequence joins TRBV28 and TRBJ1-1, with D hard to call. The germline V and J ends were trimmed by 1 base and 4 bases, with 13 bases remaining between them. The CDR3 consists of 15 residues. Germline assignment: CDR1 MDHEN and CDR2 SYDVKM.